This TCR beta chain was documented in a study of blood T cell repertoires in COVID-19. Study details: T cells, B-cell-depleted T cells, or PBMCs provided the cDNA or gDNA that served as material.

Profiled with immunoSEQ multiplex PCR; TCRdb holds only in-frame clones, not every one. The sample contains about 350,000 clones, around 90% of which appear only once. Seattle cases were enrolled at active infection and followed longitudinally. V gave up 5 bases and J gave up 14 bases; unmatched junction bases: 3. There are 11 residues in the CDR3. Germline-derived CDR1 and CDR2 are DFQATT and SNEGSKA (reference sequence). The chain combines TRBV20-1 with TRBJ1-6; the match to TRBD1 covers 10 bases. The sequence was collected from a woman aged 60-75 years with COVID-19, enrolled during active disease. Material for sequencing was peripheral blood. The CDR3 region is CSAGQGVTLHF. The CDR3 DNA reads TGCAGTGCTGGACAGGGGGTAACCCTCCACTTT.